The rows below give T cell receptor beta chains drawn from one sample of a study of blood T cell repertoires in COVID-19. Measured with immunoSEQ multiplex PCR; TCRdb has only the in-frame clones, and not every one. The sample includes approximately 530,000 clones, roughly nine tenths of them seen just once. Sequencing was performed on peripheral blood. These receptor sequences come from a woman aged 45-65 years with COVID-19, enrolled during active disease. Each CDR3 is given with its conserved first and last residue. A D gene is named only where the DNA matches it firmly. Expanded clones get a size class; other rows say once, few or many, or leave the size out.

D gene	clone size	V gene	J gene	CDR3 DNA	CDR3 protein
-	-	TRBV6-4	TRBJ1-2	TGTGCCAGCGTGACCGGGGGATATAACTATGGCTACACCTTC	CASVTGGYNYGYTF
TRBD1	-	TRBV4-1	TRBJ1-2	TGCGCCAGCAGCCAAGGGGGGACAGGAACTAACTATGGCTACACCTTC	CASSQGGTGTNYGYTF
TRBD1	-	TRBV4-1	TRBJ1-6	TGCGCCAGCAGTTTCACAGGGGGGTCACCCCTCCACTTT	CASSFTGGSPLHF
-	-	TRBV7-9	TRBJ2-3	TGTGCCAGCAGCCCTAGGTCGCTGCAAGCAGATACGCAGTATTTT	CASSPRSLQADTQYF
TRBD2	-	TRBV11-2	TRBJ2-5	TGTGCCAGCAGCTTAGGGCCTAAACTAGCGGGGGTGGAGACCCAGTACTTC	CASSLGPKLAGVETQYF
TRBD1	-	TRBV29-1	TRBJ1-2	TGCAGCGTTGAATCTTTGGGGACAGCTAACTATGGCTACACCTTC	CSVESLGTANYGYTF
TRBD2	few	TRBV7-8	TRBJ2-7	TGTGCCAGCAGCTTAGGGGGTGCTAGCGGGTCCTACGAGCAGTACTTC	CASSLGGASGSYEQYF
TRBD1	-	TRBV5-5	TRBJ1-1	TGTGCCAGCAGCAGAGGACAGGGGAGGACTGAAGCTTTCTTT	CASSRGQGRTEAFF
-	-	TRBV5-1	TRBJ2-3	TGCGCCAGCAGCGATGGGCGGGCTAGCACAGATACGCAGTATTTT	CASSDGRASTDTQYF
-	-	TRBV12-5	TRBJ1-4	TGTGCTAGTGGCCTGAGGGTAGCCGGGAACTGGGCACGGGAAAAACTGTTTTTT	CASGLRVAGNWAREKLFF
-	-	TRBV24-1	TRBJ2-3	TGTGCCACCAGTGAGGGCCCTAGCACAGATACGCAGTATTTT	CATSEGPSTDTQYF
-	-	TRBV7-3	TRBJ2-1	TGTGCCAGCAGCTCCACAGGGAGCCGGGTCTTC	CASSSTGSRVF
TRBD2	-	TRBV9	TRBJ2-3	TGTGCCAGCAGCCCGATCTCAGGCGGGGGGGCCTCGGGCACAGATACGCAGTATTTT	CASSPISGGGASGTDTQYF
-	-	TRBV28	TRBJ2-7	TGTGCCAGCAGTTTACTTAACAGGGCCCACGAGCAGTACTTC	CASSLLNRAHEQYF
TRBD2	once	TRBV6-6	TRBJ2-1	TGTGCCAGCAGTTACTCCCACTCGGCGGGGGATGAGCAGTTCTTC	CASSYSHSAGDEQFF
TRBD2	-	TRBV4-2	TRBJ2-1	TGTGCCAGCAGCCAAGGGCTAGCGGGGGGAAGTGAGCAGTTCTTC	CASSQGLAGGSEQFF
TRBD1	-	TRBV5-1	TRBJ1-2	TGCGCCAGCAGCTCGACAGGGGGCTCCCTTGGCTACACCTTC	CASSSTGGSLGYTF
-	-	TRBV9	TRBJ2-1	TGTGCCAGCAGCCCAGACTCACATGGACTCAATGAGCAGTTCTTC	CASSPDSHGLNEQFF
-	-	TRBV24-1	TRBJ2-1	TGTGCCACCAGTGCCCTGGACAGTCGGCTGTGGGGTGAGCAGTTCTTC	CATSALDSRLWGEQFF
TRBD2	-	TRBV19	TRBJ2-5	TGTGCCAGTAGTATTCTGTTTACTAGCGGAGAGACCCAGTACTTC	CASSILFTSGETQYF
TRBD2	-	TRBV24-1	TRBJ2-3	TGTGCCACCAGTGCCCCCGGAGCGGGGGAGGTAGATACGCAGTATTTT	CATSAPGAGEVDTQYF
-	-	TRBV28	TRBJ2-2	TGTGCCAGCAGTTTCGGTGGGGCTACATGGGCCGGGGAGCTGTTTTTT	CASSFGGATWAGELFF
TRBD1	-	TRBV10-3	TRBJ1-3	TGTGCCATCACCCAGACAGGGACTCGCTCTGGAAACACCATATATTTT	CAITQTGTRSGNTIYF
TRBD1	-	TRBV6-5	TRBJ2-3	TGTGCCAGCGGGACAGGGGGTTTAGATACGCAGTATTTT	CASGTGGLDTQYF
-	-	TRBV7-8	TRBJ1-6	TGTGCCAGCAGCTCATCCCAGGAGGGTCCCCATTCACCCCTCCACTTT	CASSSSQEGPHSPLHF
-	-	TRBV9	TRBJ1-3	TGTGCCAGCAGCGCGACATCTTCCTCTGGAAACACCATATATTTT	CASSATSSSGNTIYF
TRBD1	-	TRBV5-1	TRBJ1-6	TGCGCCAGCAGCTTGGCGGGACAGGGGAGCAGTTCACCCCTCCACTTT	CASSLAGQGSSSPLHF